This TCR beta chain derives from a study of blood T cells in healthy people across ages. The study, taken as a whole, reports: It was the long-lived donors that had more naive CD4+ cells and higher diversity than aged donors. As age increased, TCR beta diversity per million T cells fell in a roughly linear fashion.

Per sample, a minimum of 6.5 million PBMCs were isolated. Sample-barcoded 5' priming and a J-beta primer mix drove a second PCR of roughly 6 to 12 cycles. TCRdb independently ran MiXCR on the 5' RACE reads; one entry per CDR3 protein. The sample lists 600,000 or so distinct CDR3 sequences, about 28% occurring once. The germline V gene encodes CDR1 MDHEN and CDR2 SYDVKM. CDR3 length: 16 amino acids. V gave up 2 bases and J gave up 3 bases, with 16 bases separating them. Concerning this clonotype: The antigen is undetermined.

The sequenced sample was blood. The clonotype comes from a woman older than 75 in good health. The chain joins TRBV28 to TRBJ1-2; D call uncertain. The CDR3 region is CASSLDGLGVHYGYTF. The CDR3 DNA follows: TGTGCCAGCAGTTTAGACGGGCTCGGGGTTCACTATGGCTACACCTTC.